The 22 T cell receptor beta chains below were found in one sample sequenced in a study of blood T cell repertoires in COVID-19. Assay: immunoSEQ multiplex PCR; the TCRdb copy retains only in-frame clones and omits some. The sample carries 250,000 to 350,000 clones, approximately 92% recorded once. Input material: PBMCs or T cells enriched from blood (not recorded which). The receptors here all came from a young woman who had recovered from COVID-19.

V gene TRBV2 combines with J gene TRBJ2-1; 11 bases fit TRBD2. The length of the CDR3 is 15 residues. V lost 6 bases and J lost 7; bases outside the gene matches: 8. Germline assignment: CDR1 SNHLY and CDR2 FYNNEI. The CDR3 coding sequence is TGTGCCAGCAGGGCAATAGCGGGGGGGATGAATGAGCAGTTCTTC. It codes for CASRAIAGGMNEQFF.

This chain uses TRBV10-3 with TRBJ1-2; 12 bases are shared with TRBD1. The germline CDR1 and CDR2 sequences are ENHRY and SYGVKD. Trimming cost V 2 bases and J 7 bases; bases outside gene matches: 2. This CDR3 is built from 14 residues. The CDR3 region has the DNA TGTGCCATCAGTGAGGGGACAGGGGGCGGTGGCTACACCTTC. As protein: CAISEGTGGGGYTF.

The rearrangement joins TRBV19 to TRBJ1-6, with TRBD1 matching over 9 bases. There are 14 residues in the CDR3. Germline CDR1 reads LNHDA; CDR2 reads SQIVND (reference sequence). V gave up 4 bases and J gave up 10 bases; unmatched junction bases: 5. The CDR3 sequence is CASSTGQGESPLHF. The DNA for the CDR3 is TGTGCCAGTAGTACGGGACAGGGAGAATCACCCCTCCACTTT.

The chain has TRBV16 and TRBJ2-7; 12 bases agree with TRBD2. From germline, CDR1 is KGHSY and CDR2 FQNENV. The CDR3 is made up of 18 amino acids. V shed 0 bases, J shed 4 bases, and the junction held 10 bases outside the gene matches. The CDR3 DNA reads TGTGCCAGCAGCCAATCGGGCCCGACTAGCGGGGGATCATACGAGCAGTACTTC. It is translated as CASSQSGPTSGGSYEQYF.

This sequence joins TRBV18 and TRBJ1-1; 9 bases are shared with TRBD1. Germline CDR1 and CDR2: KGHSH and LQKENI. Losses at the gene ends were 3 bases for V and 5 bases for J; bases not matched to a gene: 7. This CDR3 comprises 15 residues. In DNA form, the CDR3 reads TGTGCCAGCTCACCCCGGGACAGGGTGATAACTGAAGCTTTCTTT. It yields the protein CASSPRDRVITEAFF.

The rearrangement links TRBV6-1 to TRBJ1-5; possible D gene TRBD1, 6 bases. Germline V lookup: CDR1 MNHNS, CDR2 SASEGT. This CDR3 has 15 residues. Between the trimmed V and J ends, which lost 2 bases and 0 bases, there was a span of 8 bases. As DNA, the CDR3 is TGTGCCAGCAGTGAACAGGGGTTTAGCAATCAGCCCCAGCATTTT. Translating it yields CASSEQGFSNQPQHF.

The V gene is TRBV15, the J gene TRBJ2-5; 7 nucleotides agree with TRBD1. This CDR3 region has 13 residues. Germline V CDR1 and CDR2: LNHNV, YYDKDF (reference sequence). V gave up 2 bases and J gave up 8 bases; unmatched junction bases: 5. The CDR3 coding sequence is TGTGCCACCAGCAGAAAAGGACAGGCAACCCAGTACTTC. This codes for CATSRKGQATQYF. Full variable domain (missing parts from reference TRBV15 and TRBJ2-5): DAMVIQNPRYQVTQFGKPVTLSCSQTLNHNVMYWYQQKSSQAPKLLFHYYDKDFNNEADTPDNFQSRRPNTSFCFLDIRSPGLGDTAMYLCATSRKGQATQYFGPGTRLLVL.

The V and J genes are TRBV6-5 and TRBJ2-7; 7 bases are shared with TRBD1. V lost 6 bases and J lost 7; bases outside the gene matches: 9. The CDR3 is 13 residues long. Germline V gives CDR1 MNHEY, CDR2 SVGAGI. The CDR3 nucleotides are TGTGCCAGCAGAAAGACAGGGATGGGGGAGCAGTACTTC. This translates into CASRKTGMGEQYF.

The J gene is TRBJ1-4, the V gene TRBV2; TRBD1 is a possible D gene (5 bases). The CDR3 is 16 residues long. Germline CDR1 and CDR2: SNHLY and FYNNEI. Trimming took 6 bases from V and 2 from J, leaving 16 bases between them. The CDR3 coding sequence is TGTGCCAGCAGAGCCCTGGCGGGACGGACTAATGAAAAACTGTTTTTT. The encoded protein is CASRALAGRTNEKLFF. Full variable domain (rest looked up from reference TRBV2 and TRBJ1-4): EPEVTQTPSHQVTQMGQEVILRCVPISNHLYFYWYRQILGQKVEFLVSFYNNEISEKSEIFDDQFSVERPDGSNFTLKIRSTKLEDSAMYFCASRALAGRTNEKLFFGSGTQLSVL.

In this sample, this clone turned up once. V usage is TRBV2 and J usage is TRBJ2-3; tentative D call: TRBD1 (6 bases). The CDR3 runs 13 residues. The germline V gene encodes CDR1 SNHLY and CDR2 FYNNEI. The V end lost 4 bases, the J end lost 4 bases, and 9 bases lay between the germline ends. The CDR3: CASSASGADTQYF. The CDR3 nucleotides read TGTGCCAGCAGTGCTTCAGGGGCAGATACGCAGTATTTT. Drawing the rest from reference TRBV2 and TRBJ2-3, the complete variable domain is EPEVTQTPSHQVTQMGQEVILRCVPISNHLYFYWYRQILGQKVEFLVSFYNNEISEKSEIFDDQFSVERPDGSNFTLKIRSTKLEDSAMYFCASSASGADTQYFGPGTRLTVL.

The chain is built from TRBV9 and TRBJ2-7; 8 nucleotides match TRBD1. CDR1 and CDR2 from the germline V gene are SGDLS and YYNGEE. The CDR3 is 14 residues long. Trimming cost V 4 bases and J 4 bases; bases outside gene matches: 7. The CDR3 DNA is TGTGCCAGCAGCCCCGGACAGGGAACATACGAGCAGTACTTC. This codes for CASSPGQGTYEQYF.

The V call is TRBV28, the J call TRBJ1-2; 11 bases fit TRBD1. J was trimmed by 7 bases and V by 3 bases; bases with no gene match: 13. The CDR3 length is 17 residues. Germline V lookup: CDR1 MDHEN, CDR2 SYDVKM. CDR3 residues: CASSFQRKDRGRGGYTF. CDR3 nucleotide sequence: TGTGCCAGCAGTTTCCAGAGGAAGGACAGGGGGCGCGGTGGCTACACCTTC.

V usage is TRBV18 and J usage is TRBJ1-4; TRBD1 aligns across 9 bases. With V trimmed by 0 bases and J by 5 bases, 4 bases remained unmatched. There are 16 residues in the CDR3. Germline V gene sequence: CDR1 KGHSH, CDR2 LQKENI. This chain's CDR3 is CASSPPTGTGNEKLFF. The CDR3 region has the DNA TGTGCCAGCTCACCACCGACGGGGACAGGGAATGAAAAACTGTTTTTT.

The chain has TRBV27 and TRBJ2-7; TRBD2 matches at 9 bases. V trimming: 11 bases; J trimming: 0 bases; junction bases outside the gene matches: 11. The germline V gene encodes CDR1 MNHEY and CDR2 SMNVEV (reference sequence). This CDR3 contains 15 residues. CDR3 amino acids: CAGTLAGARSYEQYF. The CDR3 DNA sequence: TGTGCCGGAACTTTAGCGGGGGCCCGCTCCTACGAGCAGTACTTC.

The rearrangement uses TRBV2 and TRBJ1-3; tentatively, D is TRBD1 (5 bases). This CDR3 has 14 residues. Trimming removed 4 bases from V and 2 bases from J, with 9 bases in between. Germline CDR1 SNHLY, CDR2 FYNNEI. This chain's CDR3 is CASSAPGAGNTIYF. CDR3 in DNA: TGTGCCAGCAGTGCGCCGGGGGCTGGAAACACCATATATTTT.

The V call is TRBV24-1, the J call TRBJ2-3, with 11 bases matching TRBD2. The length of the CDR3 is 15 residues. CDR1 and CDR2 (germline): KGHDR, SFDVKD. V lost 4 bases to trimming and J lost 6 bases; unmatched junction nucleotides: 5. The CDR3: CATSDPSGGRDTQYF. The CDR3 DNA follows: TGTGCCACCAGTGACCCTAGCGGGGGGCGCGATACGCAGTATTTT.

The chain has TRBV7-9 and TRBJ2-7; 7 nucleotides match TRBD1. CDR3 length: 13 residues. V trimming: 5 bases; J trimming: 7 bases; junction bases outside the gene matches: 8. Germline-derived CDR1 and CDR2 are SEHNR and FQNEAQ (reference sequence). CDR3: CASSPTGQGEQYF. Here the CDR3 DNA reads TGTGCCAGCAGCCCGACAGGGCAAGGTGAGCAGTACTTC.

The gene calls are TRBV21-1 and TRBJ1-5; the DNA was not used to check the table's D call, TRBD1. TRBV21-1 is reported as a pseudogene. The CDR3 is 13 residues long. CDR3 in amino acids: CASPGQGFQPQHF. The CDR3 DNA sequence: TGTGCCAGTCCGGGACAGGGTTTTCAGCCCCAGCATTTT.

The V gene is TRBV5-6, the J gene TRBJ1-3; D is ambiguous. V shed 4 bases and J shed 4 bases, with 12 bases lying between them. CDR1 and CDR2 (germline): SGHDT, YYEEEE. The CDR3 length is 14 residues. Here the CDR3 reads CASSRRAFGNTIYF. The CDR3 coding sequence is TGTGCCAGCAGCCGCCGCGCGTTCGGAAACACCATATATTTT.

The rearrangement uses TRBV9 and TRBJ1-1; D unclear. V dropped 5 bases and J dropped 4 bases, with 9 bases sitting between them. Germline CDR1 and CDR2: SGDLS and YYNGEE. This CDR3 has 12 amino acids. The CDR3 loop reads CASSGVGTEAFF. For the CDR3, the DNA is TGTGCCAGCAGTGGAGTAGGCACTGAAGCTTTCTTT.

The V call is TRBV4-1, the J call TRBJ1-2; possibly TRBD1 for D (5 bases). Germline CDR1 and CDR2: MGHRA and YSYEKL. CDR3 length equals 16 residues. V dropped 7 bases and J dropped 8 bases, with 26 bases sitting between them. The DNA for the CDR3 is TGCGCCAGCAACAACGAACCCAGGGCGGCAAGAGAAGGCTACACCTTC. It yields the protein CASNNEPRAAREGYTF.

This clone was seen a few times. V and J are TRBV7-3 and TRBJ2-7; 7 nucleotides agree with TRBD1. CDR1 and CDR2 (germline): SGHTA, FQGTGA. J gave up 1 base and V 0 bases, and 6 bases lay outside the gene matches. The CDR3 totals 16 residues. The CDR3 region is CASSLTGTALSYEQYF. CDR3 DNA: TGTGCCAGCAGCTTAACGGGGACAGCACTGTCCTACGAGCAGTACTTC. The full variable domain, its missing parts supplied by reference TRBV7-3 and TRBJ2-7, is GAGVSQTPSNKVTEKGKYVELRCDPISGHTALYWYRQSLGQGPEFLIYFQGTGAADDSGLPNDRFFAVRPEGSVSTLKIQRTERGDSAVYLCASSLTGTALSYEQYFGPGTRLTVT.